This TCR beta chain came from a study of blood T cell repertoires in COVID-19. Whole-study context: Both acute and convalescent COVID-19 samples were obtained from the United States, Italy and Spain. T cells, B-cell-depleted T cells, or PBMCs supplied cDNA or gDNA.

This clone appeared once. The protocol was immunoSEQ multiplex PCR, while the TCRdb copy is restricted to in-frame clones and leaves out a portion. Among more than 200,000 clones listed, 70% to 85% were seen once. V shed 5 bases and J shed 5 bases, with 13 bases lying between them. The CDR3 has 14 amino acids. The germline gives CDR1 LNHDA, CDR2 SQIVND (reference sequence). Sequencing was performed on PBMCs or T cells enriched from blood (not recorded which). The chain combines TRBV19 with TRBJ1-5; D may be TRBD1 (5 bases). This sequence originates from a man aged 55 to 70 who had recovered from COVID-19. This chain's CDR3 is CASSGNRRDQPQHF. CDR3 DNA: TGTGCCAGTAGTGGAAACAGGAGGGATCAGCCCCAGCATTTT.